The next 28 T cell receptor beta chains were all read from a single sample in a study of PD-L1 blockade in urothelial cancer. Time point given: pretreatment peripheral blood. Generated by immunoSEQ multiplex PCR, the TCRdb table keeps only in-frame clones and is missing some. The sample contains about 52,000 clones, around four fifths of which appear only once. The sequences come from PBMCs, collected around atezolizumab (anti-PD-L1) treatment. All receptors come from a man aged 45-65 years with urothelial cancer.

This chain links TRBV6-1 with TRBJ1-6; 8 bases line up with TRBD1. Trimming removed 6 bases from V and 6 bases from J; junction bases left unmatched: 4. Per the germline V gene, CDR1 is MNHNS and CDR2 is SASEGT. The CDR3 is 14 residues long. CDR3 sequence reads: CASRATGVNSPLHF. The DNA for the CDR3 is TGTGCCAGCAGGGCGACAGGGGTTAATTCACCCCTCCACTTT.

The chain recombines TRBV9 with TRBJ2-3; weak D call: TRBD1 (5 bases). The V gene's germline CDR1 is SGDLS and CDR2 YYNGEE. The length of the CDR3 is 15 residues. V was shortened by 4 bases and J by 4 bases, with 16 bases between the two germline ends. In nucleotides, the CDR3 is TGTGCCAGCAGCCCAAAGGGGTGGATGTCAGATACGCAGTATTTT. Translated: CASSPKGWMSDTQYF.

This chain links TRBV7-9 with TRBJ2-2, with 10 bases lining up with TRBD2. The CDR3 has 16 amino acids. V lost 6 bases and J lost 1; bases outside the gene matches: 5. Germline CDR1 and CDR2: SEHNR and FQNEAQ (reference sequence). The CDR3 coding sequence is TGTGCCAGCAGACCTAGCGGGAGTCGGAACACCGGGGAGCTGTTTTTT. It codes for CASRPSGSRNTGELFF.

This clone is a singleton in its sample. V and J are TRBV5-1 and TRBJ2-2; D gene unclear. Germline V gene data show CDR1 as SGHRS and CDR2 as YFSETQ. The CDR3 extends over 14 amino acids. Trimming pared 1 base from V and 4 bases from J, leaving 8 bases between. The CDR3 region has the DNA TGCGCCAGCAGCTTGAATCAGGCCACCGGGGAGCTGTTTTTT. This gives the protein CASSLNQATGELFF. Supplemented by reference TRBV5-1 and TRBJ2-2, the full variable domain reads KAGVTQTPRYLIKTRGQQVTLSCSPISGHRSVSWYQQTPGQGLQFLFEYFSETQRNKGNFPGRFSGRQFSNSRSEMNVSTLELGDSALYLCASSLNQATGELFFGEGSRLTVL.

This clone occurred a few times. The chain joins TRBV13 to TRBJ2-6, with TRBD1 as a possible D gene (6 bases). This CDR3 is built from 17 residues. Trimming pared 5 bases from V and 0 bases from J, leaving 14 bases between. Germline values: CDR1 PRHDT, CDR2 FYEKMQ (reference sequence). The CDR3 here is CASSPGTRVSGANVLTF. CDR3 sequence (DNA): TGTGCCAGCAGCCCCGGGACAAGGGTCTCTGGGGCCAACGTCCTGACTTTC.

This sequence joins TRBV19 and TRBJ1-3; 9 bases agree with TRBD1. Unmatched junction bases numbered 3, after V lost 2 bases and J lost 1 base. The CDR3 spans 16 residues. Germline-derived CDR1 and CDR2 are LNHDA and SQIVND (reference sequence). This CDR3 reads CASSIPGTGSGNTIYF. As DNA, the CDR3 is TGTGCCAGTAGTATACCCGGGACAGGGTCTGGAAACACCATATATTTT.

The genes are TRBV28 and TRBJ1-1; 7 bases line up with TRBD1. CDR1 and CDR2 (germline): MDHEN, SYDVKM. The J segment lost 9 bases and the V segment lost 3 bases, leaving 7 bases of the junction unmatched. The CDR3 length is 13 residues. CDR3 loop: CASSFPGTVQAFF. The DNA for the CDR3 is TGTGCCAGCAGTTTCCCTGGGACAGTGCAAGCTTTCTTT. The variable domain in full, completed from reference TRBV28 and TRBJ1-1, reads DVKVTQSSRYLVKRTGEKVFLECVQDMDHENMFWYRQDPGLGLRLIYFSYDVKMKEKGDIPEGYSVSREKKERFSLILESASTNQTSMYLCASSFPGTVQAFFGQGTRLTVV.

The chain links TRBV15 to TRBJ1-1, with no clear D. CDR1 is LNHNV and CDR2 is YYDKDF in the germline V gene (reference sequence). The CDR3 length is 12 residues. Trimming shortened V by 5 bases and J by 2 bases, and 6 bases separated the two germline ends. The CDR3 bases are TGTGCCACCAGCGCAGGTAACACTGAAGCTTTCTTT. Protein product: CATSAGNTEAFF. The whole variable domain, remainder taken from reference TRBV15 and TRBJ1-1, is DAMVIQNPRYQVTQFGKPVTLSCSQTLNHNVMYWYQQKSSQAPKLLFHYYDKDFNNEADTPDNFQSRRPNTSFCFLDIRSPGLGDTAMYLCATSAGNTEAFFGQGTRLTVV.

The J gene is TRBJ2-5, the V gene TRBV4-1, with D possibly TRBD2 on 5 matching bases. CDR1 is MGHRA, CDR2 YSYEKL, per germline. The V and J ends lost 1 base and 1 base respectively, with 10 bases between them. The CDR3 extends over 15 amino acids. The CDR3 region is CASSQGERTQETQYF. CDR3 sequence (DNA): TGCGCCAGCAGCCAAGGAGAGCGGACCCAAGAGACCCAGTACTTC.

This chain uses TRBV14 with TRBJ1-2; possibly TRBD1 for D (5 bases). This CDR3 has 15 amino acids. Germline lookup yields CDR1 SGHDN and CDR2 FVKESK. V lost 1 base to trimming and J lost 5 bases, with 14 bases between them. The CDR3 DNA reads TGTGCCAGCAGCCAAGGGCAGGGCCCACAATATGGCTACACCTTC. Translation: CASSQGQGPQYGYTF.

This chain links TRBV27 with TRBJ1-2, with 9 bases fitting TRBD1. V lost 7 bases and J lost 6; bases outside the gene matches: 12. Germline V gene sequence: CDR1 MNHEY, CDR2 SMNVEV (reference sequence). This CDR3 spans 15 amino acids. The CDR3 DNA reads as TGTGCCAGCAAAGTTTGGGACAGGGATCGAGATGGCTACACCTTC. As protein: CASKVWDRDRDGYTF.

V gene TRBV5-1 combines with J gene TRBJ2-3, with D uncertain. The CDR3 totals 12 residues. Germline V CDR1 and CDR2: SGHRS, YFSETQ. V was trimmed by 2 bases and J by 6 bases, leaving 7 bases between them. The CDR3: CASSFGVDTQYF. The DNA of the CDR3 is TGCGCCAGCAGCTTTGGAGTTGATACGCAGTATTTT.

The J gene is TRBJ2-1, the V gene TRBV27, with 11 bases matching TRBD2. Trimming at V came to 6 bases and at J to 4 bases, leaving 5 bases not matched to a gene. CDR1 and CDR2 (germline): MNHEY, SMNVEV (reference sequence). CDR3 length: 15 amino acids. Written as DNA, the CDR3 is TGTGCCAGCAGCGGCCGACTAGCGGGATACAATGAGCAGTTCTTC. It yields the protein CASSGRLAGYNEQFF.

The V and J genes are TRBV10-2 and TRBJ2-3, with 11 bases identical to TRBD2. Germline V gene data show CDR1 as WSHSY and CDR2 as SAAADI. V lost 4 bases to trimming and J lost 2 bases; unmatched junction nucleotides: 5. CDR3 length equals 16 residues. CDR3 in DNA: TGCGCCAGCAGTGTTAGCGGGGGGGGTATCACAGATACGCAGTATTTT. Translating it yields CASSVSGGGITDTQYF.

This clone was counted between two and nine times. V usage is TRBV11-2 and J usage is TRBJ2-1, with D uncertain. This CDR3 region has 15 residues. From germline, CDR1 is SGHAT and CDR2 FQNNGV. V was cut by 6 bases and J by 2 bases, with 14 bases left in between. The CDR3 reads CASRLLFPTYNEQFF. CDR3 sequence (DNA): TGTGCCAGCAGACTACTCTTCCCGACCTACAATGAGCAGTTCTTC.

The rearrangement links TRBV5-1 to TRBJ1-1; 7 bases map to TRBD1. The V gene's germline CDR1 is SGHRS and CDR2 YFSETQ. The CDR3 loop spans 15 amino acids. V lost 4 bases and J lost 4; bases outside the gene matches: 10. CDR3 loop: CASSPRGGLGTEAFF. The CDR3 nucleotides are TGCGCCAGCAGCCCGAGAGGGGGCCTAGGCACTGAAGCTTTCTTT.

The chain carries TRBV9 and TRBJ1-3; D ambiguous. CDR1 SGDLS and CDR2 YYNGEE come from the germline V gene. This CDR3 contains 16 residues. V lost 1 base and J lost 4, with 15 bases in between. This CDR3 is CASSVLAGLVGNTIYF. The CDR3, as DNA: TGTGCCAGCAGCGTACTAGCGGGCCTTGTAGGAAACACCATATATTTT.

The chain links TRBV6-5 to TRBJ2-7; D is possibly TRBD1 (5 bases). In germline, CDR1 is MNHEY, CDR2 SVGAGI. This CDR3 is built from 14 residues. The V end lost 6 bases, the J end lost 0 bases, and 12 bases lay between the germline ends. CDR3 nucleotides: TGTGCCAGCAGGACCGACAGTCGCTCCTACGAGCAGTACTTC. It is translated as CASRTDSRSYEQYF.

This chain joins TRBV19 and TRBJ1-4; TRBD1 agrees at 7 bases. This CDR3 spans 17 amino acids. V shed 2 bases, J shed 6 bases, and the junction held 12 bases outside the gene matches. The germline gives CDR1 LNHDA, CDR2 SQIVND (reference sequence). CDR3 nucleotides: TGTGCCAGTAGTATATCGGCAGGGGGAAGAAGGGATGAAAAACTGTTTTTT. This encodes CASSISAGGRRDEKLFF. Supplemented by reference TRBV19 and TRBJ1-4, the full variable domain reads DGGITQSPKYLFRKEGQNVTLSCEQNLNHDAMYWYRQDPGQGLRLIYYSQIVNDFQKGDIAEGYSVSREKKESFPLTVTSAQKNPTAFYLCASSISAGGRRDEKLFFGSGTQLSVL.

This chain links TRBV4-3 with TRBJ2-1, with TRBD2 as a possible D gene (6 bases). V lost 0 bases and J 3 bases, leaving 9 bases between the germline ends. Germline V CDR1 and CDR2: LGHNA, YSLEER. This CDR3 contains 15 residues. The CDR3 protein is CASSQDGGIYNEQFF. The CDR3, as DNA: TGCGCCAGCAGCCAAGACGGCGGGATCTACAATGAGCAGTTCTTC.

CDR3 in DNA: TGTGCCAGCAGCTTAGTGCGCACCGGGGAGCTGTTTTTT. This codes for CASSLVRTGELFF. V is TRBV11-3 and J is TRBJ2-2; D remains ambiguous. Trimming removed 1 base from V and 4 bases from J, with 4 bases in between. This CDR3 contains 13 residues. In germline, CDR1 is SGHNT, CDR2 YENEEA.

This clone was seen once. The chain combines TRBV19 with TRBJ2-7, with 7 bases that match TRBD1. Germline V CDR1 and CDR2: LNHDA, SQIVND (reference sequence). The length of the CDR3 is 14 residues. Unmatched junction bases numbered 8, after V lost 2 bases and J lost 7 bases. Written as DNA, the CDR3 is TGTGCCAGTAGTATAACCCAGGGGGTCAGTGAGCAGTACTTC. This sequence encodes CASSITQGVSEQYF.

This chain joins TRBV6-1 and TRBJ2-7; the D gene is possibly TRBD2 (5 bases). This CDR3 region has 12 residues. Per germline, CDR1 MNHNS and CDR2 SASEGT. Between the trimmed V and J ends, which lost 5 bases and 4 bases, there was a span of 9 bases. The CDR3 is CASSLEGYEQYF. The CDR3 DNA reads TGTGCCAGCAGTCTTGAGGGTTACGAGCAGTACTTC.

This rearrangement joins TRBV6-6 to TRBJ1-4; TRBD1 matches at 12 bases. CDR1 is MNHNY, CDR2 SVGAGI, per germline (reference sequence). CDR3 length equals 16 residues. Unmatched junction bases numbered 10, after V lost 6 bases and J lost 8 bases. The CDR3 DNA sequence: TGTGCCAGCAGAGACCCAGCCGGGACAGGGGGCGAAAAACTGTTTTTT. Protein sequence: CASRDPAGTGGEKLFF.

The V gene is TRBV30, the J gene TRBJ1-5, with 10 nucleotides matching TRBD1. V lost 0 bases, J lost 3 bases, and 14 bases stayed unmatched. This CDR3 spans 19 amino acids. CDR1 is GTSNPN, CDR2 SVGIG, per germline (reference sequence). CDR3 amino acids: CAWSVRQRGGTGDNQPQHF. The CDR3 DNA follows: TGTGCCTGGAGTGTACGCCAGCGGGGAGGGACAGGGGACAATCAGCCCCAGCATTTT.

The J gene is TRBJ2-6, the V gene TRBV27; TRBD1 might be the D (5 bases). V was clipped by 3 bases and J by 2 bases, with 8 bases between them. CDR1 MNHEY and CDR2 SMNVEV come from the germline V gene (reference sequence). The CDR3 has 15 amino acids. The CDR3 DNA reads TGTGCCAGCAGTTTCGCAGGGCCTGGGGCCAACGTCCTGACTTTC. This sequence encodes CASSFAGPGANVLTF.

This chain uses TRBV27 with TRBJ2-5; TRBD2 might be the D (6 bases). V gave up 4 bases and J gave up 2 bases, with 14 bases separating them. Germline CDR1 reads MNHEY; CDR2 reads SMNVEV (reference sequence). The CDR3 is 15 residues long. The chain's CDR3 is CASSWLAALQETQYF. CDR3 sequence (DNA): TGTGCCAGCAGTTGGTTAGCGGCCTTGCAAGAGACCCAGTACTTC.

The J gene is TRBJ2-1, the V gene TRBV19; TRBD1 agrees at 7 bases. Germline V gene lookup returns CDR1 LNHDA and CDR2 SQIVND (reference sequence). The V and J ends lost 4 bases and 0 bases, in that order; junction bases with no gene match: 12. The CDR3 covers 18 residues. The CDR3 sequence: CASSTRGGLDFSYNEQFF. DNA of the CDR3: TGTGCCAGTAGTACCCGAGGGGGCTTGGACTTCTCCTACAATGAGCAGTTCTTC.